This entry features one TCR beta chain sequence. Its antigen is undetermined. The data originate from a study of persistence of HIV-infected CD4 T cells. Overall study context: Donors were ART-treated; their CMV- and Gag-responding CD4+ T cells were isolated. Whole-study results and caveats: Compared with CD3/CD28-stimulated cells, CMV- and Gag-responding cells showed lower TCRbeta richness.

Germline CDR1 GTSNPN, CDR2 SVGIG (reference sequence). The length of the CDR3 is 16 residues. Trimming shortened V by 2 bases and J by 2 bases, and 18 bases separated the two germline ends. The libraries were made with immunoSEQ version 4 in survey mode. This table comes from immunoSEQ multiplex PCR, and its TCRdb copy is limited to in-frame clones, with some not included. The table shows some 37,000 clones, with 75% to 90% occurring only once. The stimulus was an HIV-1 Gag 15-mer peptide pool, 0.85 to 1 ug/peptide/mL. CD40L-negative CD69-negative CD45RO-high memory CD4+ T cells were sorted as populations depleted of antigen-responding cells. CD8+ T cells were removed from PBMCs prior to stimulation.

The sequences come from cultured CD4+ T cells from PBMCs, collected from a patient who received antiretroviral therapy. This chain joins TRBV30 and TRBJ1-1, with a tentative D call TRBD1 (6 bases). The receptor was derived from an adult with HIV. The donor label of this sample is uncertain. CDR3 sequence reads: CAWSRVGGGGNTEAFF. CDR3 nucleotides: TGTGCCTGGAGTAGGGTGGGCGGAGGGGGAAACACTGAAGCTTTCTTT.